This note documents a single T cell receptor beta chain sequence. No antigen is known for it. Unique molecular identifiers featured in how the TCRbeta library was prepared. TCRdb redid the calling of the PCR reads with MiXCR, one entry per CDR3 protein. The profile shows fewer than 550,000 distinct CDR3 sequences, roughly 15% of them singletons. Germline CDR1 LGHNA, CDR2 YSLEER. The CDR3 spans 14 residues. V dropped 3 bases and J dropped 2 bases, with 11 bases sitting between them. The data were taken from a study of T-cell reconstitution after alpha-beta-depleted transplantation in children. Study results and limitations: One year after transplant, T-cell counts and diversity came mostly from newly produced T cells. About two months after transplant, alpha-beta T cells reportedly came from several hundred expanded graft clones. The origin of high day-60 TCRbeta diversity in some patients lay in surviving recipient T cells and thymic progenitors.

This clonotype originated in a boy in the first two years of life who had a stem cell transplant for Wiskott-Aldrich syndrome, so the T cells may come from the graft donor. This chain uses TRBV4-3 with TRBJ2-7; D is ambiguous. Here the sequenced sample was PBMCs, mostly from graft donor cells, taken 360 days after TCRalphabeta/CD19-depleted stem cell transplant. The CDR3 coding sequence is TGCGCCAGCAGCCAGGGCAGACGAACCTACGAGCAGTACTTC. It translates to CASSQGRRTYEQYF.